The source of this T cell receptor beta chain is a study of T cells in Graves' hyperthyroidism and ophthalmopathy. Study details: Any treatment followed the collection of peripheral blood at initial diagnosis.

Whole-study results and caveats: The blood repertoire included most of the expanded thyroid clonotypes above 0.001.

Exclusion of a patient resulted from uncontrolled infection, other autoimmune disease, pregnancy or lactation. CDR1 and CDR2 (germline): SGHRS, YFSETQ. The length of the CDR3 is 13 residues. V lost 0 bases and J 3 bases, leaving 7 bases between the germline ends. What was amplified from RNA transcripts were TCR beta CDR3 regions. The primer set for the first-round RT-PCR of the TCR CDR3 was HTBI. TCRdb analysed the multiplex PCR reads with MiXCR anew, one entry per CDR3 protein. The sample lists roughly 250,000 distinct CDR3 sequences, roughly 15% occurring once. This clonotype was found many times. Antigen unknown.

This chain links TRBV5-1 with TRBJ2-7, with unresolved D. This receptor was obtained from a woman between 35 and 50 years old with Graves' hyperthyroidism that later progressed to Graves' ophthalmopathy. Sequenced sample: blood. CDR3: CASSLEANYEQYF. In DNA form, the CDR3 reads TGCGCCAGCAGCTTGGAGGCAAACTACGAGCAGTACTTC.